These T cell receptor beta chains were read from a single sample in a study of spatial heterogeneity in lung cancer. One entry per CDR3 protein, called by TCRdb with MiXCR from the 5' RACE reads. Of about 94,000 distinct CDR3 sequences in the sample, just under 20% are singletons; the top ten hold less than 25%. The sample consisted of PBMCs, taken at follow-up. Receptor source: a male donor with early-stage non-small cell lung cancer. CDR3s include the opening cysteine and the closing phenylalanine or tryptophan. Fields, in order: J gene, clone size, V gene, CDR3 protein. Where a row states a size, it is once, few, many or the class of an expanded clone; other rows omit it.

>TRBJ2-4|NA|TRBV2
CASTRQDLYAKNIQYF
>TRBJ1-5|few|TRBV2
CASSVEGQGFQSNQPQHF
>TRBJ1-5|many|TRBV5-5
CASSLALSNQPQHF
>TRBJ2-1|NA|TRBV6-1
CGGMGGYNEQFF
>TRBJ1-5|NA|TRBV19
CASSIAQISNQPQHF
>TRBJ2-2|NA|TRBV12-3/TRBV12-4
CASTQSGSRSTGELFF
>TRBJ2-1|NA|TRBV20-1
CSAPGTSGGNEQFF
>TRBJ2-3|few|TRBV7-2
CASSRTGGLDTQYF
>TRBJ2-4|few|TRBV5-5
CASSFRQGIQNIQYF
>TRBJ2-1|once|TRBV7-2
CASSLAVQPEQFF
>TRBJ2-3|NA|TRBV10-2
CASSGRLAALSTDTQYF
>TRBJ1-5|many|TRBV7-9
CASSSRGGQPQHF
>TRBJ1-4|NA|TRBV6-1
CASTRRDIATNEKLFF
>TRBJ2-7|NA|TRBV4-1
CASSPSGAAGGIYEQYF
>TRBJ2-1|few|TRBV7-9
CASSRRSRGLNEQFF
>TRBJ2-7|NA|TRBV9
CASSVDRGTYEQYF
>TRBJ2-3|many|TRBV20-1
CSARDLAGPGDTQYF
>TRBJ2-3|many|TRBV11-2
CASSLGTPSGPDTQYF
>TRBJ1-1|NA|TRBV5-1
CASSPWDRGLITEAFF
>TRBJ1-5|NA|TRBV20-1
CSARKTPSGQNQPQHF
>TRBJ2-2|NA|TRBV5-5
CASSKGQGWTGELFF
>TRBJ2-2|NA|TRBV19
CASSISGGTGELFF
>TRBJ1-1|NA|TRBV5-1
CASRGRPRTEAFF
>TRBJ1-5|few|TRBV19
CASKGPQGTQHF
>TRBJ2-2|NA|TRBV9
CASSVSGTSGANTGELFF
>TRBJ1-2|NA|TRBV4-3
CASSQVVGQNYGYTF
>TRBJ1-3|NA|TRBV5-1
CASSLRTGQDSGNTIYF
>TRBJ2-1|NA|TRBV6-2/TRBV6-3
CASSSPLSYNEQFF
>TRBJ2-1|few|TRBV18
CASSPPKPYNEQFF
>TRBJ2-3|NA|TRBV9
CASSPRTSGSVDTQYF
>TRBJ1-2|few|TRBV7-6
CASSPQRGLDGYTF
>TRBJ2-3|few|TRBV4-1
CASRNDQGAGVMDTQYF
>TRBJ1-5|NA|TRBV18
CASSPTIDSNQPQHF
>TRBJ2-1|NA|TRBV3-1
CASSQESSGEQFF
>TRBJ2-5|few|TRBV15
CATSRVGQETQYF
>TRBJ1-2|NA|TRBV6-1
CASSDIARQGRDGYTF
>TRBJ1-1|NA|TRBV20-1
CSAQTSRGPNTEAFF
>TRBJ1-5|NA|TRBV25-1
CASSGPGGGRQPQHF
>TRBJ1-2|few|TRBV2
CASKPEQGNYGYTF
>TRBJ2-3|many|TRBV7-2
CASSLSLTPDTQYF
>TRBJ2-3|NA|TRBV27
CASSAGGGPSTDTQYF
>TRBJ1-1|NA|TRBV7-9
CASSWDNGETEAFF
>TRBJ2-6|NA|TRBV3-1
CASRQGVSGANVLTF
>TRBJ2-2|many|TRBV6-6
CASSDAGELFF
>TRBJ2-3|NA|TRBV7-6
CASSLAGVSTDTQYF
>TRBJ1-1|NA|TRBV30
CAWSVSGAMNTEAFF
>TRBJ1-3|NA|TRBV24-1
CATSDSRTVGNTIYF
>TRBJ1-1|many|TRBV3-1
CASSRGLGQIGTEAFF
>TRBJ1-1|NA|TRBV20-1
CSARDPRYTEAFF
>TRBJ1-4|NA|TRBV5-1
CASSPGQATNEKLFF
>TRBJ2-1|few|TRBV4-1
CASSQSRVLFNEQFF
>TRBJ1-1|NA|TRBV5-4
CASSLARTGNTEAFF
>TRBJ2-5|NA|TRBV6-5
CASGETGVDKETQYF